This T cell receptor beta chain was captured in a study of blood T cell repertoires in COVID-19. Here immunoSEQ multiplex PCR was the method, and the copy in TCRdb shows in-frame clones only, minus some. Here the sample spans around 84,000 clones, about 73% being singletons. Germline CDR1 is LGHNA and CDR2 is YNFKEQ. V lost 1 base and J lost 0, with 17 bases in between. The CDR3 is 18 residues long. The chain carries TRBV4-2 and TRBJ2-3; possibly TRBD2 for D (7 bases). The sample consisted of peripheral blood. The TCR was taken from a man aged 50-60 years with active or convalescent COVID-19. In nucleotides, the CDR3 is TGTGCCAGCAGCCAAGTGGGGGGCGGGGGCCGTAGCACAGATACGCAGTATTTT. It yields the protein CASSQVGGGGRSTDTQYF.